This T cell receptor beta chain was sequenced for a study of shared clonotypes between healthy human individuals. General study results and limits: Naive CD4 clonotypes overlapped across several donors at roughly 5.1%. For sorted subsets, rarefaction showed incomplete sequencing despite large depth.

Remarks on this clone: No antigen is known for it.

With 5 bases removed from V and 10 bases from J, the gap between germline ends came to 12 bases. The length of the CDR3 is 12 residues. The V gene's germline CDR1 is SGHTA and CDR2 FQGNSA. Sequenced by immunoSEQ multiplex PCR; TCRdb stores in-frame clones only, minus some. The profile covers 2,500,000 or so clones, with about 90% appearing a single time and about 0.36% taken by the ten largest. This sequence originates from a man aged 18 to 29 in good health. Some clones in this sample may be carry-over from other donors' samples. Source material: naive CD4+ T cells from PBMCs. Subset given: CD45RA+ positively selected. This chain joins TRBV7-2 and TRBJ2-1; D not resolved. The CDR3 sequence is CASSPRRHEQFF. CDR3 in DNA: TGTGCCAGCAGCCCGCGGCGCCACGAGCAGTTCTTC.